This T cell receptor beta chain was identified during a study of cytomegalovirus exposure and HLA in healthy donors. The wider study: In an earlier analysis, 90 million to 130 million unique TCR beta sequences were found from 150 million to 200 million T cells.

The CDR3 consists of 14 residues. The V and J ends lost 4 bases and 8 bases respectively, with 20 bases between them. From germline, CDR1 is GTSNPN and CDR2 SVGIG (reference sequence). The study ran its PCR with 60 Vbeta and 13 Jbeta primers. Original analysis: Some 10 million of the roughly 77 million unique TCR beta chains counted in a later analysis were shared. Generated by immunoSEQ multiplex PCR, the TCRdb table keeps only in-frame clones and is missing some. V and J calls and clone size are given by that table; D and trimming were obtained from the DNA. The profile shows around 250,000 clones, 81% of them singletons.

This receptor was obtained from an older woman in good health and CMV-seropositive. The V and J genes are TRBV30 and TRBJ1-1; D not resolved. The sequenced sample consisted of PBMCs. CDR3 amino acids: CAWNTGLSREEAFF. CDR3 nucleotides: TGTGCCTGGAATACGGGCCTGAGCCGGGAAGAAGCTTTCTTT.